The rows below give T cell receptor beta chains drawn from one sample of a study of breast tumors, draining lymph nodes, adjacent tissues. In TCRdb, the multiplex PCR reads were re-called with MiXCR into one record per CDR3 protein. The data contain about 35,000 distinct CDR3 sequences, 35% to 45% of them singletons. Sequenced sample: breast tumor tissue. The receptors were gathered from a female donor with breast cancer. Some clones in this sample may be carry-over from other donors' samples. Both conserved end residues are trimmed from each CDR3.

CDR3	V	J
ASSAPGKTGTQY	TRBV6-1	TRBJ2-5
ASSLSRGGTDTQY	TRBV5-5	TRBJ2-3
ASSRDRVKTQY	TRBV7-2	TRBJ2-5
ASGSNQPQH	TRBV12-5	TRBJ1-5
ASSESSSTGPQH	TRBV6-1	TRBJ1-5
ASSAGYEQY	TRBV2	TRBJ2-7
ASSFQESRTDTQY	TRBV7-2	TRBJ2-3
SASGGSEEQY	TRBV20-1	TRBJ2-7
AWSVRGGRGGYT	TRBV30	TRBJ1-2
ASSALGDEQF	TRBV25-1	TRBJ2-1
ASSPGEGGPYGYT	TRBV11-1	TRBJ1-2
ASSGSSYNEQF	TRBV19	TRBJ2-1
ASRQGAGEQF	TRBV28	TRBJ2-1
ASSTRLAGEGGETQY	TRBV7-2	TRBJ2-5
ASSTTPDRDQPQH	TRBV6-2/TRBV6-3	TRBJ1-5
ASSYLGDTQY	TRBV7-3	TRBJ2-3
ASSQGPPPGHYNEQF	TRBV14	TRBJ2-1